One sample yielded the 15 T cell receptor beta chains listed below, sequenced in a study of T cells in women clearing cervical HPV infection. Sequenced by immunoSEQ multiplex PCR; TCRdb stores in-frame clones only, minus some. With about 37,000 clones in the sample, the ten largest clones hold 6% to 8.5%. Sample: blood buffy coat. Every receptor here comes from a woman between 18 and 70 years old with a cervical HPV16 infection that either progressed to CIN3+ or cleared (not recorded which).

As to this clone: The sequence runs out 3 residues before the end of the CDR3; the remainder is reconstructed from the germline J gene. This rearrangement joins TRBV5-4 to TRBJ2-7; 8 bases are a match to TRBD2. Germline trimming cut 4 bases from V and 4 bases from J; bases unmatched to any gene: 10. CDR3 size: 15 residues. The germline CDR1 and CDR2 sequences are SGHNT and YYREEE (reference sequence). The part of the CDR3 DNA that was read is TGTGCCAGCAGCCCGCGGGGGGACCCACCTTACGAG. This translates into CASSPRGDPPYE. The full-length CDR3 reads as CASSPRGDPPYEQYF.

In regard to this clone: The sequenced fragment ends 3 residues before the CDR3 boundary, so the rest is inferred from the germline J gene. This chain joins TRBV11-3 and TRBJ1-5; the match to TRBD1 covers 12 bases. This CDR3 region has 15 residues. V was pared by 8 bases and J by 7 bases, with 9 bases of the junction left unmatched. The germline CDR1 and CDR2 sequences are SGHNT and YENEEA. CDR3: CASHWDRGLEQPQHF. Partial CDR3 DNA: TGTGCCAGCCACTGGGACAGGGGGCTGGAGCAGCCC.

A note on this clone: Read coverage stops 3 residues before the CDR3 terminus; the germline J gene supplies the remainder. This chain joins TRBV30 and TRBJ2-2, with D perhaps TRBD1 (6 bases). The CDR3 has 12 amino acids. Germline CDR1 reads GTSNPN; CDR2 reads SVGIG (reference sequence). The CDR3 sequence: CASHRANEKLFF. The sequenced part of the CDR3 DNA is TGTGCCTCGCACAGGGCGAATGAAAAG.

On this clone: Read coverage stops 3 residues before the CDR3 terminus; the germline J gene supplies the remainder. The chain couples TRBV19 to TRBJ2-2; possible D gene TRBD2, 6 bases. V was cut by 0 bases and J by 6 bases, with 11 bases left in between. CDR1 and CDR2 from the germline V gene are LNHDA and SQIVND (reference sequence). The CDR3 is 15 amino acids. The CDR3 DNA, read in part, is TGTGCCAGTAGTATAGATATTTGGGGGGCCGGGGAG. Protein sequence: CASSIDIWGAGE. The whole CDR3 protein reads CASSIDIWGAGELFF.

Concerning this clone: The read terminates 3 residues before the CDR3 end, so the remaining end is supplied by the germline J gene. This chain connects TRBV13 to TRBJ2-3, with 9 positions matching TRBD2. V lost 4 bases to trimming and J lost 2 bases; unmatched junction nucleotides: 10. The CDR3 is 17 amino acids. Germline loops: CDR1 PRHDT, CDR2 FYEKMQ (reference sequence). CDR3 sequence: CASSSLSGGPLTDTQYF. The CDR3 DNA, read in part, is TGTGCCAGCAGCTCCCTCAGCGGGGGGCCCCTCACAGATACG. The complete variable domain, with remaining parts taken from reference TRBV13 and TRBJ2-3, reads AAGVIQSPRHLIKEKRETATLKCYPIPRHDTVYWYQQGPGQDPQFLISFYEKMQSDKGSIPDRFSAQQFSDYHSELNMSSLELGDSALYFCASSSLSGGPLTDTQYFGPGTRLTVL.

CDR3 in amino acids: CASSTRLAAYEQYF. The DNA read from the CDR3 is TGTGCCAGCAGCACCCGACTAGCGGCCTACGAG. The chain has TRBV7-2 and TRBJ2-7, with 9 nucleotides matching TRBD2. Sequencing ends 3 residues short of the CDR3 end; the germline J gene provides the rest. Germline CDR1 SGHTA, CDR2 FQGNSA. The junction had 4 bases not matched to a gene; V was cut back by 5 bases and J by 2 bases. This CDR3 is built from 14 residues.

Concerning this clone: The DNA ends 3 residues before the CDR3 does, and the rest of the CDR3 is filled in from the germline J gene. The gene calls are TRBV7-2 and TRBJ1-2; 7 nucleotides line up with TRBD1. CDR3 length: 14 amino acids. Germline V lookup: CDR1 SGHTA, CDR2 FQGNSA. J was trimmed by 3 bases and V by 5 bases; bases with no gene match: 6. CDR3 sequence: CASSVTGTDYGYTF. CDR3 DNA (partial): TGTGCCAGCAGCGTAACCGGGACAGACTATGGC. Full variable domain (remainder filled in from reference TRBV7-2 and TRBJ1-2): GAGVSQSPSNKVTEKGKDVELRCDPISGHTALYWYRQSLGQGLEFLIYFQGNSAPDKSGLPSDRFSAERTGGSVSTLTIQRTQQEDSAVYLCASSVTGTDYGYTFGSGTRLTVV.

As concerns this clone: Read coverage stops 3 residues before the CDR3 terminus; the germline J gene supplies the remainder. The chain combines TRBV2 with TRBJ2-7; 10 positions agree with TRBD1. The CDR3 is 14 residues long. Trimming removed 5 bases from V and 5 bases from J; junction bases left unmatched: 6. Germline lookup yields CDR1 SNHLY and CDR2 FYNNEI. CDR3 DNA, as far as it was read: TGTGCCAGCAGTTGGACAGGGGGGCGAAACGAG. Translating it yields CASSWTGGRNE. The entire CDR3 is CASSWTGGRNEQYF.

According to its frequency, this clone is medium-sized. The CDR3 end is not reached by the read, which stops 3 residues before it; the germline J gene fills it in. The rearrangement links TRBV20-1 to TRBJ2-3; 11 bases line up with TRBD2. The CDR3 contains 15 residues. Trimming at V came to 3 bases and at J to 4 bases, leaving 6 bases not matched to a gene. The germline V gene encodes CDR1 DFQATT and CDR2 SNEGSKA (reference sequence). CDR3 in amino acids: CSASPTSGVADTQYF. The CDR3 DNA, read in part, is TGCAGTGCTAGCCCGACTAGCGGGGTGGCAGATACG.

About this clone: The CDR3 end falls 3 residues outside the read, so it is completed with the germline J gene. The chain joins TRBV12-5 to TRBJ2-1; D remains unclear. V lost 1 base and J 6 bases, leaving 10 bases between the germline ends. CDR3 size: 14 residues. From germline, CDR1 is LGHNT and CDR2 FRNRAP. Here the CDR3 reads CASGLDATGNEQFF. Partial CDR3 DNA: TGTGCTAGTGGTTTGGATGCGACTGGCAATGAG.

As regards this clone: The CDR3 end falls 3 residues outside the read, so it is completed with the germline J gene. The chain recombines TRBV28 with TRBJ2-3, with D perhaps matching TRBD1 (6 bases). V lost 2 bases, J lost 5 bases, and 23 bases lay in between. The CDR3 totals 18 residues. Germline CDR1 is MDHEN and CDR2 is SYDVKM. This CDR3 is CASSLALQGGSLRDTQYF. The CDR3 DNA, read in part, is TGTGCCAGCAGTTTAGCCCTCCAAGGGGGTAGCTTAAGAGATACG.

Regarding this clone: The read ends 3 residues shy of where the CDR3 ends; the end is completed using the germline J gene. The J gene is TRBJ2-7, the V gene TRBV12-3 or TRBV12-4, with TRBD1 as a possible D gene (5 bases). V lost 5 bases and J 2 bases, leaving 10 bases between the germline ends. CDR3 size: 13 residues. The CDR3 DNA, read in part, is TGTGCCAGCAGTAACGACAGAGCCTACGAG. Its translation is CASSNDRAYE. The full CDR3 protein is CASSNDRAYEQYF.

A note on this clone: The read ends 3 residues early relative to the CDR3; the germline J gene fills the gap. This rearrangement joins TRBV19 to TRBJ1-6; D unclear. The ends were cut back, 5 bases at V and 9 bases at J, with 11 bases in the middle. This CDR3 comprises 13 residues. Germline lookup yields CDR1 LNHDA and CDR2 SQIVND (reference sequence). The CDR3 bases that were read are TGTGCCAGTAGTGTGGTCCAAGGTTCACCC. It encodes CASSVVQGSP. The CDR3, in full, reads CASSVVQGSPLHF.

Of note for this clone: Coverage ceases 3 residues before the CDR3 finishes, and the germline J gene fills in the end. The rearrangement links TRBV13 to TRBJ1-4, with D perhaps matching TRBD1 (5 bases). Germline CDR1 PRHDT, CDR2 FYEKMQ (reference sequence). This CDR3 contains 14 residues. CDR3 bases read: TGTGCCAGCAGCCAGACAGATTTTAATTCACCA. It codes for CASSQTDFNSP. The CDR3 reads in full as CASSQTDFNSPLFF.

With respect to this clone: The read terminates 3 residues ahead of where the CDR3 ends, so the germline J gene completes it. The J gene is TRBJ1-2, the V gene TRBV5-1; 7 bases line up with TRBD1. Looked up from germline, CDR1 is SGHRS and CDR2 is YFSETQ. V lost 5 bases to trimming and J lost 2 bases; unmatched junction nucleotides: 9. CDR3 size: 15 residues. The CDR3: CASSITGDTNYGYTF. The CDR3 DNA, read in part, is TGCGCCAGCAGTATAACAGGGGATACGAACTATGGC.